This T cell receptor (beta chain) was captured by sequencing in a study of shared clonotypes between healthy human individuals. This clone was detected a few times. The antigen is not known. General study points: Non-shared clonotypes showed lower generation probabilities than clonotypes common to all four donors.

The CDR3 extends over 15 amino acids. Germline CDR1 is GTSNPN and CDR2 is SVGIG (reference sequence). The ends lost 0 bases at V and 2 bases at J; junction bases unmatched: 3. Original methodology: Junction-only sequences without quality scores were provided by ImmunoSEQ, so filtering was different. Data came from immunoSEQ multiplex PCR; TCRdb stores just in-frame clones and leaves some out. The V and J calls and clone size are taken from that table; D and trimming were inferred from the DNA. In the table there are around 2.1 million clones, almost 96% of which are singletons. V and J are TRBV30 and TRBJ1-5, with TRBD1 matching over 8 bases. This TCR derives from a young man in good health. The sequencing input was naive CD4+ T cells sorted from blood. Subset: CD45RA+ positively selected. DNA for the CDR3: TGTGCCTGGAGTGTAACGACAGGGGGCAATCAGCCCCAGCATTTT. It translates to CAWSVTTGGNQPQHF.